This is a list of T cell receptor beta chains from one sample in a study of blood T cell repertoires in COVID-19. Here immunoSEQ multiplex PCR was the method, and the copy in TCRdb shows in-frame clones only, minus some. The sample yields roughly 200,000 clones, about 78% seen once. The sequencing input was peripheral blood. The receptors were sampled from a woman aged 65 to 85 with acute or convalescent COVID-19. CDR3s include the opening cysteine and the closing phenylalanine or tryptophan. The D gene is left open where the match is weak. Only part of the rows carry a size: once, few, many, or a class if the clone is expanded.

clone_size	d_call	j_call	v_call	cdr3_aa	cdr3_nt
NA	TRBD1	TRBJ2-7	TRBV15	CATSRDGTGGDEQYF	TGTGCCACCAGCAGAGATGGGACAGGGGGTGACGAGCAGTACTTC
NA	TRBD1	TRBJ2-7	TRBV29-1	CSVSPGTGPYEQYF	TGCAGCGTTTCGCCCGGGACAGGACCCTACGAGCAGTACTTC
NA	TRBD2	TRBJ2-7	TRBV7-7	CASSTGTSGYEQYF	TGTGCTAGCAGCACCGGGACTAGCGGCTACGAGCAGTACTTC
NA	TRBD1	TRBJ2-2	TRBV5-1	CASSADRGFPGELFF	TGCGCCAGCAGCGCGGACAGGGGTTTCCCCGGGGAGCTGTTTTTT
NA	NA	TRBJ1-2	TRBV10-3	CAISESFNPGYTF	TGTGCCATCAGTGAGTCTTTTAATCCGGGCTACACCTTC
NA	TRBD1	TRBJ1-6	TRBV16	CASSPDRGGGHSPLHF	TGTGCCAGCAGCCCAGACAGGGGAGGGGGTCATTCACCCCTCCACTTT
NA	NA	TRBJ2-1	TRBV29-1	CSVRLGGGEQFF	TGCAGCGTTCGTCTAGGGGGGGGTGAGCAGTTCTTC
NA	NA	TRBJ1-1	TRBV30	CAWTAEYGNTEAFF	TGTGCCTGGACCGCGGAGTACGGCAACACTGAAGCTTTCTTT
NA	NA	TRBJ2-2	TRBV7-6	CASSRSTGTGELFF	TGTGCCAGCAGCCGATCTACAGGGACCGGGGAGCTGTTTTTT
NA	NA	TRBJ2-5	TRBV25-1	CASSEVGGGRETQYF	TGTGCCAGCAGTGAAGTGGGTGGGGGGAGAGAGACCCAGTACTTC
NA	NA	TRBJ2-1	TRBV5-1	CASSARDTGSYNEQFF	TGCGCCAGCAGCGCCCGGGACACCGGCTCCTACAATGAGCAGTTCTTC
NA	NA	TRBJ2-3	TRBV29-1	CSLLWRDTQYF	TGCAGCCTATTGTGGCGGGATACGCAGTATTTT
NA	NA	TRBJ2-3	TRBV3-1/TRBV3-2	CASSQWPGTTSTDTQYF	TGTGCCAGCAGCCAATGGCCCGGGACAACTAGCACAGATACGCAGTATTTT
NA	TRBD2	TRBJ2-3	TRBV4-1	CASSQYGGREGEDTQYF	TGCGCCAGCAGCCAATACGGCGGGCGGGAGGGCGAAGATACGCAGTATTTT
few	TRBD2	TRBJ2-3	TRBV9	CASSVWTSGSTRVDTQYF	TGTGCCAGCAGCGTCTGGACTAGCGGAAGCACAAGGGTGGATACGCAGTATTTT
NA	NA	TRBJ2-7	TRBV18	CASSPSRAWTGSYEQYF	TGTGCCAGCTCACCGAGTCGTGCCTGGACGGGGAGCTACGAGCAGTACTTC
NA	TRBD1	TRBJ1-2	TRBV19	CASSIPGQGRDGYTF	TGTGCCAGTAGTATACCGGGACAGGGACGGGATGGCTACACCTTC
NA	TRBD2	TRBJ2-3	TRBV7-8	CASSSGTSGITDTQYF	TGTGCCAGCAGCTCCGGGACTAGCGGAATCACAGATACGCAGTATTTT
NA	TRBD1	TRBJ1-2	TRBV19	CASSLRTGWRSYTF	TGTGCCAGTAGTTTGCGGACAGGGTGGAGAAGCTACACCTTC
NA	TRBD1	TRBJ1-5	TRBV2	CASKGATSNQPQHF	TGTGCCAGCAAGGGGGCTACGAGCAATCAGCCCCAGCATTTT
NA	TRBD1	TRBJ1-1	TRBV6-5	CASNPGGPPTEAFF	TGTGCCAGCAACCCAGGGGGACCGCCCACTGAAGCTTTCTTT
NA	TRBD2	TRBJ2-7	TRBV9	CASSYLGLAGLSEQYF	TGTGCCAGCAGCTACCTAGGACTAGCGGGATTGTCCGAGCAGTACTTC
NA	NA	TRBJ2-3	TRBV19	CASSIQRFPGDTQYF	TGTGCCAGTAGTATTCAGCGTTTTCCCGGAGATACGCAGTATTTT
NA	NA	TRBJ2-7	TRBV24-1	CATSDPFAGEQYF	TGTGCCACCAGTGATCCTTTTGCGGGAGAGCAGTACTTC
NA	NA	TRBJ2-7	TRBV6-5	CAIPATEISYEQYF	TGTGCCATCCCCGCGACAGAAATTTCCTACGAGCAGTACTTC
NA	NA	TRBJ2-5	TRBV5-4	CASSLGGRVETQYF	TGTGCCAGCAGCTTGGGGGGCCGGGTGGAGACCCAGTACTTC
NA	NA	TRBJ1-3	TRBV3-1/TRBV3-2	CASSRSSGNTIYF	TGTGCCAGCAGCCGGAGCTCTGGAAACACCATATATTTT
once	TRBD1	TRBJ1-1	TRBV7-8	CASSLAQTGYTEAFF	TGTGCCAGCAGCTTAGCTCAGACAGGGTACACTGAAGCTTTCTTT
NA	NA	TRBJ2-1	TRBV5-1	CASSLVAGTNEQFF	TGCGCCAGCAGCTTGGTCGCGGGAACGAATGAGCAGTTCTTC
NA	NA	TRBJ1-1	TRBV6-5	CASIRREAFF	TGTGCCAGCATACGCAGGGAAGCTTTCTTT
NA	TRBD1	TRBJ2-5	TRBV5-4	CASSSTGAETQYF	TGTGCCAGCAGCTCGACAGGGGCCGAGACCCAGTACTTC
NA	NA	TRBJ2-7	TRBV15	CATSRERLRYEQYF	TGTGCCACCAGCAGAGAAAGACTACGCTACGAGCAGTACTTC
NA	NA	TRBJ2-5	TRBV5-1	CASSLGGWRETQYF	TGCGCCAGCAGCTTAGGGGGTTGGCGAGAGACCCAGTACTTC
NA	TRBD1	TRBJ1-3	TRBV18	CASSPPRQGSGNTIYF	TGTGCCAGCTCACCACCGAGACAGGGGTCTGGAAACACCATATATTTT
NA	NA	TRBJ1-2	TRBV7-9	CASSSQGFNNYGYTF	TGTGCCAGCAGCTCTCAGGGGTTTAATAACTATGGCTACACCTTC
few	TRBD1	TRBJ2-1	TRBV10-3	CAISESIGTDEQFF	TGTGCCATCAGTGAGTCGATAGGGACAGACGAGCAGTTCTTC
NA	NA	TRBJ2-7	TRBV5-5	CASSLLEGTSSYEQYF	TGTGCCAGCAGCTTGCTAGAGGGGACTTCCTCCTACGAGCAGTACTTC
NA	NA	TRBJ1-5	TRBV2	CASTTGLNQPQHF	TGTGCCAGCACTACAGGGCTTAATCAGCCCCAGCATTTT
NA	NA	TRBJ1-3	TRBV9	CASSELPLQGSGNTIYF	TGTGCCAGCAGCGAGCTACCTTTGCAGGGCTCTGGAAACACCATATATTTT
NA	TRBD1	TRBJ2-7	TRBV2	CASSPDRGNYEQYF	TGTGCCAGCAGTCCTGACAGGGGTAACTACGAGCAGTACTTC
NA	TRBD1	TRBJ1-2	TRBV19	CASSTYDRVAVGYTF	TGTGCCAGTAGTACCTACGACAGGGTAGCAGTTGGCTACACCTTC
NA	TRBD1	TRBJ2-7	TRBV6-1	CASSEGQGESYEQYF	TGTGCCAGCAGTGAGGGACAGGGTGAGAGCTACGAGCAGTACTTC
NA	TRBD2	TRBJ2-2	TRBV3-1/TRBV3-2	CASSQGGPSGTGELFF	TGTGCCAGCAGCCAAGGGGGCCCTAGCGGTACCGGGGAGCTGTTTTTT
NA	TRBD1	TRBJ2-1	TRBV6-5	CASTDRTYNEQFF	TGTGCCAGCACGGACAGGACCTACAATGAGCAGTTCTTC
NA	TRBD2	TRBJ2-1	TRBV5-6	CASRSSGRAVGQFF	TGTGCCAGCAGATCTAGCGGGAGGGCCGTTGGGCAGTTCTTC
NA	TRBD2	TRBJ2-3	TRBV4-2	CASSPRGLAGETDTQYF	TGTGCCAGCAGCCCCCGCGGGCTAGCGGGAGAGACAGATACGCAGTATTTT
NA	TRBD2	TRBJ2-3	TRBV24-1	CATSDLTSGEDTQYF	TGTGCCACCAGTGATTTAACTAGCGGGGAAGATACGCAGTATTTT
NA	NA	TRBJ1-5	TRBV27	CASRDRPNQPQHF	TGTGCCAGCAGAGACAGGCCCAATCAGCCCCAGCATTTT
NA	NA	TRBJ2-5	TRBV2	CASSEAQETQYF	TGTGCCAGCAGTGAGGCCCAAGAGACCCAGTACTTC
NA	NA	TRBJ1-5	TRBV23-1	CASSQSGLNQPQHF	TGCGCCAGCAGTCAGTCAGGATTGAATCAGCCCCAGCATTTT
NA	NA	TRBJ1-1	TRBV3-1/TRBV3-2	CASSLRRENTEAFF	TGTGCCAGCAGCCTCAGACGGGAGAACACTGAAGCTTTCTTT
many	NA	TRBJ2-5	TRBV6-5	CASSYPSRGGETQYF	TGTGCCAGCAGTTACCCCTCCCGAGGGGGAGAGACCCAGTACTTC
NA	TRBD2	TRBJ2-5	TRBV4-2	CASSQAYGASGRETQYF	TGTGCCAGCAGCCAAGCCTATGGGGCTAGCGGGAGAGAGACCCAGTACTTC
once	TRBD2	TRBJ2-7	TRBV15	CATSRDFSSGTYEQYF	TGTGCCACCAGCAGAGATTTTAGTAGCGGGACCTACGAGCAGTACTTC
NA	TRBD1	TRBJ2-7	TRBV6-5	CASGQGYEQYF	TGTGCCAGCGGACAGGGGTACGAGCAGTACTTC